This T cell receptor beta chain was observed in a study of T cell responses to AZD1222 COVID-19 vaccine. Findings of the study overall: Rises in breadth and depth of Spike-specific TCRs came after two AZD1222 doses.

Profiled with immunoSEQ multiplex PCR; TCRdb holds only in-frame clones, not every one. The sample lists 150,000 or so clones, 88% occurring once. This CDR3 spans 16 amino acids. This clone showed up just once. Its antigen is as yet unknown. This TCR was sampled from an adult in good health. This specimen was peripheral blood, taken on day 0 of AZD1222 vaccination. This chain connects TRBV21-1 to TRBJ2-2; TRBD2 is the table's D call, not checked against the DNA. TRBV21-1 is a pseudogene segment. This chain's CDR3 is CASSKLAGDGGGELFF. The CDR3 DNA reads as TGTGCCAGCAGCAAACTGGCGGGAGACGGGGGCGGGGAGCTGTTTTTT.